This TCR beta chain came from a study of control samples from healthy donors and cancer patients. Only in-frame clones appear in the TCRdb table, and some are missing; sequencing was by immunoSEQ multiplex PCR. In the table there are hundreds of thousands of clones, around 79% of which are singletons. The sequencing input was PBMCs. This clonotype was sampled from a woman between 55 and 75 years old with lung cancer.

The CDR3 DNA sequence: TGTGCCAGCAGCCTAGACAGCTTCTATGGCTACACCTTC. It yields the protein CASSLDSFYGYTF. The chain has TRBV5-4 and TRBJ1-2; D possibly corresponds to TRBD1 (5 bases). V was trimmed by 4 bases and J by 4 bases, leaving 11 bases between them. From germline, CDR1 is SGHNT and CDR2 YYREEE (reference sequence). The CDR3 contains 13 residues.